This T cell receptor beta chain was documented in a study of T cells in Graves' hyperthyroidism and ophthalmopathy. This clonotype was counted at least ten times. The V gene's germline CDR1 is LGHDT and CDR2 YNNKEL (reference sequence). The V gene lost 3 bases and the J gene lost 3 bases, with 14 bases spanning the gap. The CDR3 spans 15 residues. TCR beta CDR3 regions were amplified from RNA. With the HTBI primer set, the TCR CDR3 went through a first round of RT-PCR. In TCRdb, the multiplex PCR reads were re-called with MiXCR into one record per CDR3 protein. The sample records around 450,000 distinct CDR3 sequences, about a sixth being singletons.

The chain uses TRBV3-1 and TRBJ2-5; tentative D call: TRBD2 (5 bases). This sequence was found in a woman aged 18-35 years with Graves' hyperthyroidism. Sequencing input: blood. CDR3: CASSQPLAWEETQYF. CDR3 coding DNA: TGTGCCAGCAGCCAGCCCCTAGCCTGGGAAGAGACCCAGTACTTC.